Listed below are T cell receptor beta chains from one sample, sequenced in a study of Graves' ophthalmopathy and Graves' hyperthyroidism. Each CDR3 protein is one row after TCRdb ran MiXCR on the multiplex PCR reads. The table records hundreds of thousands of distinct CDR3 sequences, roughly 21% of them present only once. Sequenced: peripheral blood. The receptor set was obtained from a woman younger than 30 with stable Graves' hyperthyroidism. The CDR3 runs from the conserved cysteine through the conserved F or W. Fields, in order: clone size, D gene, J gene, V gene, CDR3 protein, CDR3 DNA. D genes are given only for firm matches. Not all rows give a size; the values are once, few, many and, for expanded clones, a class.

clone size: many
D gene: TRBD1
J gene: TRBJ1-1
V gene: TRBV27
CDR3 protein: CASSLWANNDRGRAEAFF
CDR3 DNA: TGTGCCAGCAGTTTATGGGCAAATAACGACAGGGGACGCGCTGAAGCTTTCTTT

clone size: .
D gene: TRBD1
J gene: TRBJ1-1
V gene: TRBV10-3
CDR3 protein: CAIRAGTGPNTEAFF
CDR3 DNA: TGTGCCATCAGGGCAGGGACAGGGCCGAACACTGAAGCTTTCTTT

clone size: .
D gene: .
J gene: TRBJ2-7
V gene: TRBV6-5
CDR3 protein: CASSYRGPTRYEQYF
CDR3 DNA: TGTGCCAGCAGTTACCGAGGACCAACAAGATACGAGCAGTACTTC

clone size: .
D gene: .
J gene: TRBJ2-7
V gene: TRBV18
CDR3 protein: CASSTGPAGSEQYF
CDR3 DNA: TGTGCCAGCTCAACGGGACCCGCCGGGAGCGAGCAGTACTTC

clone size: many
D gene: .
J gene: TRBJ1-1
V gene: TRBV30
CDR3 protein: CAWSLGEYTEAFF
CDR3 DNA: TGTGCCTGGAGTTTAGGGGAATACACTGAAGCTTTCTTT

clone size: many
D gene: .
J gene: TRBJ2-6
V gene: TRBV12-3/TRBV12-4
CDR3 protein: CASRAQGPISGANVLTF
CDR3 DNA: TGTGCCAGCAGAGCCCAGGGGCCCATCTCTGGGGCCAACGTCCTGACTTTC

clone size: many
D gene: .
J gene: TRBJ1-2
V gene: TRBV6-2/TRBV6-3
CDR3 protein: CASTLGNYGYTF
CDR3 DNA: TGTGCCAGCACTCTGGGGAACTATGGCTACACCTTC

clone size: many
D gene: TRBD1
J gene: TRBJ1-2
V gene: TRBV11-1
CDR3 protein: CASSLEVTGGLNYGYTF
CDR3 DNA: TGTGCCAGCAGCTTAGAGGTTACAGGGGGGCTTAACTATGGCTACACCTTC

clone size: many
D gene: .
J gene: TRBJ1-6
V gene: TRBV7-2
CDR3 protein: CASSLAWRSGRSLNSPLHF
CDR3 DNA: TGTGCCAGCAGCTTAGCTTGGCGCTCCGGGAGGTCCCTTAATTCACCCCTCCACTTT

clone size: few
D gene: .
J gene: TRBJ2-7
V gene: TRBV5-1
CDR3 protein: CASSLGWIGEQYF
CDR3 DNA: TGCGCCAGCAGCTTGGGTTGGATCGGCGAGCAGTACTTC

clone size: many
D gene: TRBD2
J gene: TRBJ2-2
V gene: TRBV5-1
CDR3 protein: CASSSSVSSGKGELFF
CDR3 DNA: TGCGCCAGCAGCTCCTCCGTCTCTAGCGGGAAAGGGGAGCTGTTTTTT

clone size: many
D gene: .
J gene: TRBJ2-7
V gene: TRBV20-1
CDR3 protein: CGARSGSAGLRGRYEQYF
CDR3 DNA: TGCGGTGCTAGAAGCGGCAGCGCGGGCCTTCGGGGGCGTTACGAGCAGTACTTC

clone size: many
D gene: .
J gene: TRBJ2-7
V gene: TRBV10-2
CDR3 protein: CASGVAYEQYF
CDR3 DNA: TGCGCCAGCGGGGTTGCCTACGAGCAGTACTTC

clone size: many
D gene: .
J gene: TRBJ1-5
V gene: TRBV20-1
CDR3 protein: CSAKIPRGGQPQHF
CDR3 DNA: TGCAGTGCTAAAATTCCTAGGGGTGGCCAGCCCCAGCATTTT

clone size: many
D gene: .
J gene: TRBJ1-1
V gene: TRBV12-3/TRBV12-4
CDR3 protein: CASSPQLNTEAFF
CDR3 DNA: TGTGCCAGCAGTCCTCAACTGAACACTGAAGCTTTCTTT

clone size: many
D gene: .
J gene: TRBJ2-5
V gene: TRBV25-1
CDR3 protein: CASSEFQDVGETQYF
CDR3 DNA: TGTGCCAGCAGTGAATTTCAGGACGTAGGGGAGACCCAGTACTTC

clone size: .
D gene: TRBD1
J gene: TRBJ2-7
V gene: TRBV6-1
CDR3 protein: CASSARDRAEQYF
CDR3 DNA: TGTGCCAGCAGTGCCCGGGACAGGGCCGAGCAGTACTTC

clone size: many
D gene: TRBD1
J gene: TRBJ1-1
V gene: TRBV10-3
CDR3 protein: CAIRRQGMNTEAFF
CDR3 DNA: TGTGCCATCAGACGACAGGGGATGAACACTGAAGCTTTCTTT

clone size: many
D gene: .
J gene: TRBJ2-7
V gene: TRBV5-1
CDR3 protein: CASSMGPTAYEQYF
CDR3 DNA: TGCGCCAGCAGCATGGGACCGACTGCCTACGAGCAGTACTTC

clone size: .
D gene: .
J gene: TRBJ2-5
V gene: TRBV29-1
CDR3 protein: CSTPGLIQETQYF
CDR3 DNA: TGCAGCACACCGGGACTGATCCAAGAGACCCAGTACTTC

clone size: many
D gene: TRBD2
J gene: TRBJ2-5
V gene: TRBV7-2
CDR3 protein: CASSLGGGGQETQYF
CDR3 DNA: TGTGCCAGCAGCTTAGGTGGGGGGGGCCAAGAGACCCAGTACTTC

clone size: few
D gene: TRBD1
J gene: TRBJ2-2
V gene: TRBV4-2
CDR3 protein: CASRSEQDRGNTGELFF
CDR3 DNA: TGTGCCAGCAGATCTGAACAGGACAGGGGAAACACCGGGGAGCTGTTTTTT

clone size: many
D gene: .
J gene: TRBJ2-4
V gene: TRBV12-3/TRBV12-4
CDR3 protein: CASTRELAKNIQYF
CDR3 DNA: TGTGCCAGCACTCGGGAGCTAGCCAAAAACATTCAGTACTTC

clone size: many
D gene: .
J gene: TRBJ2-5
V gene: TRBV11-1
CDR3 protein: CASSLISRWGGRGETQYF
CDR3 DNA: TGTGCCAGCAGCTTAATTTCGAGATGGGGAGGACGGGGAGAGACCCAGTACTTC

clone size: many
D gene: .
J gene: TRBJ1-3
V gene: TRBV12-3/TRBV12-4
CDR3 protein: CASSFSLSGNTIYF
CDR3 DNA: TGTGCCAGCAGTTTCTCTCTATCTGGAAACACCATATATTTT

clone size: .
D gene: TRBD1
J gene: TRBJ2-7
V gene: TRBV28
CDR3 protein: CASRIESQGAYEQYF
CDR3 DNA: TGTGCCAGCAGGATAGAGTCACAGGGGGCCTACGAGCAGTACTTC

clone size: many
D gene: TRBD2
J gene: TRBJ2-3
V gene: TRBV12-5
CDR3 protein: CASGLGEGSGRISTDTQYF
CDR3 DNA: TGTGCTAGTGGTTTGGGGGAGGGTAGCGGGAGGATTAGCACAGATACGCAGTATTTT

clone size: many
D gene: .
J gene: TRBJ2-7
V gene: TRBV12-3/TRBV12-4
CDR3 protein: CASSLLLSYEQYF
CDR3 DNA: TGTGCCAGCAGTTTGCTCTTGTCCTACGAGCAGTACTTC

clone size: many
D gene: .
J gene: TRBJ1-2
V gene: TRBV6-1
CDR3 protein: CAAERTNYGYTF
CDR3 DNA: TGTGCCGCGGAGAGGACCAACTATGGCTACACCTTC

clone size: many
D gene: TRBD2
J gene: TRBJ2-7
V gene: TRBV20-1
CDR3 protein: CSARDQGSGRPYEQYF
CDR3 DNA: TGCAGTGCTAGAGATCAGGGCAGCGGGAGACCCTACGAGCAGTACTTC

clone size: many
D gene: .
J gene: TRBJ1-2
V gene: TRBV20-1
CDR3 protein: CSARHREGEFYGYTF
CDR3 DNA: TGCAGTGCTCGCCACAGGGAAGGAGAGTTTTATGGCTACACCTTC

clone size: many
D gene: .
J gene: TRBJ2-7
V gene: TRBV6-5
CDR3 protein: CASSTSDSDTYEQYF
CDR3 DNA: TGTGCCAGCAGTACCTCGGACAGCGATACCTACGAGCAGTACTTC